The clone carrying this T cell receptor beta chain was seen once. As yet, its antigen is unknown. CDR1 is MNHNS and CDR2 is SASEGT in the germline V gene. There are 14 residues in the CDR3. V was clipped by 4 bases and J by 3 bases, with 13 bases between them. Assay: immunoSEQ multiplex PCR; the TCRdb copy retains only in-frame clones and omits some. The repertoire consists of over 15,000 clones, with 93% occurring once and the leading ten covering approximately 1.8%. The sample belongs to a study of T cell clonotyping in hematopoietic cell transplantation. Looking at the study overall: Recipient samples before transplant were obtained post-cytoreduction.

Time point in this sample: recipient sample about 28 days before transplant, after cytoreduction. Samples: about 28 days before transplant, then days 30, 100 and 180 after. General study results and limits: Recipient TCR diversity dropped after transplant; expanded clonotypes rose from day 30 to 180. Cells were unsorted, so CD4 and CD8 contributions were not separated.

The rearrangement links TRBV6-1 to TRBJ2-7; the D gene is possibly TRBD2 (6 bases). Sequenced material: peripheral blood mononuclear cells, taken before stem cell transplant. This receptor was taken from a man younger than 35 with biphenotypic leukemia. Some clones in this sample may be carry-over from other donors' samples. The CDR3 here is CASSVVREFYEQYF. The DNA of the CDR3 is TGTGCCAGCAGTGTTGTACGGGAGTTCTACGAGCAGTACTTC.